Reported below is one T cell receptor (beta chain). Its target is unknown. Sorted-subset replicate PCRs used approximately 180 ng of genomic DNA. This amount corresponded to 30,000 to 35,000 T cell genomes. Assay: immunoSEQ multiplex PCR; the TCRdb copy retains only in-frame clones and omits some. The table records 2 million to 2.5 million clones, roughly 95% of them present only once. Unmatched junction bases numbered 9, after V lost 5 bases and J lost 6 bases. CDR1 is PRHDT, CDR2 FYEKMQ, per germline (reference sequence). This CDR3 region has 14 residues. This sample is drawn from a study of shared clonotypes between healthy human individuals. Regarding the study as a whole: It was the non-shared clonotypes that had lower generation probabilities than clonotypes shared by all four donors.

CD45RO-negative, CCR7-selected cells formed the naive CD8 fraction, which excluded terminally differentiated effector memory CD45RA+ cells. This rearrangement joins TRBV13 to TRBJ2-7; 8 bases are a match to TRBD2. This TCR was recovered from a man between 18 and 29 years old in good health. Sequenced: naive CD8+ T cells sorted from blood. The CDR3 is CASSATSVGGEQYF. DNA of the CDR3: TGTGCCAGCAGCGCGACTAGCGTGGGGGGCGAGCAGTACTTC.